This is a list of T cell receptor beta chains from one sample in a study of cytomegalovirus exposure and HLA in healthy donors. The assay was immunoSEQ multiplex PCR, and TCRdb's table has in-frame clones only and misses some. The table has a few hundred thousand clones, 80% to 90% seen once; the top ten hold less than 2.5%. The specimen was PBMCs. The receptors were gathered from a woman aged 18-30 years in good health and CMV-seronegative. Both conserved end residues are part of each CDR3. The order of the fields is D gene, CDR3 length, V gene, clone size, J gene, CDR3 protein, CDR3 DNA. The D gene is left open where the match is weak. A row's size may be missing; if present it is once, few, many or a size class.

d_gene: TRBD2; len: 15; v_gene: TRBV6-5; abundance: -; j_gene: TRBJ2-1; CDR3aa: CASSLTSGGYNEQFF; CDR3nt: TGTGCCAGCAGCCTAACTAGCGGGGGGTACAATGAGCAGTTCTTC
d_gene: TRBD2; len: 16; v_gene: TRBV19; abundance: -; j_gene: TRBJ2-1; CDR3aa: CASIPRLAGAPNEQFF; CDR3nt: TGTGCCAGTATTCCCCGACTAGCGGGGGCCCCCAATGAGCAGTTCTTC
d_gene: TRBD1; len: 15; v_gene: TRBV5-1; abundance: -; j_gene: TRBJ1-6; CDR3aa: CASSLEAGGNSPLHF; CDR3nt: TGCGCCAGCAGCTTGGAGGCAGGGGGAAATTCACCCCTCCACTTT
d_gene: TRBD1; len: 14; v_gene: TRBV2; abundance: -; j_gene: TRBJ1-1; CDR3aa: CASSVDRGYSEAFF; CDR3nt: TGTGCCAGCAGTGTGGACAGGGGGTATTCTGAAGCTTTCTTT
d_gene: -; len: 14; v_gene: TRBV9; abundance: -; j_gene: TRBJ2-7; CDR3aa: CASSLGVFPYEQYF; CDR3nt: TGTGCCAGCAGTCTAGGAGTTTTTCCCTACGAGCAGTACTTC
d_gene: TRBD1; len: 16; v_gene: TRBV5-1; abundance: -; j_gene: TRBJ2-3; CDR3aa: CASSGGTGGVTDTQYF; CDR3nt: TGCGCCAGCAGCGGGGGGACAGGGGGGGTCACAGATACGCAGTATTTT
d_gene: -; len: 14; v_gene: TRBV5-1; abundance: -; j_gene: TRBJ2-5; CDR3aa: CASSLDSRGETQYF; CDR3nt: TGCGCCAGCAGCTTGGACTCCCGGGGGGAGACCCAGTACTTC
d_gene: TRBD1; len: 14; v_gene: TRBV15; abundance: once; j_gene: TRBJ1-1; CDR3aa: CATSTQGAGAEAFF; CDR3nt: TGTGCCACCAGTACCCAGGGGGCTGGGGCTGAAGCTTTCTTT
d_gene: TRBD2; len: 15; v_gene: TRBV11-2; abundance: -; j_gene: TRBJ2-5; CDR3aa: CASSFGLANQETQYF; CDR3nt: TGTGCCAGCAGCTTTGGACTAGCGAATCAAGAGACCCAGTACTTC
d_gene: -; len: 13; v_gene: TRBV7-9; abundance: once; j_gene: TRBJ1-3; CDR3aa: CASSLSSGNTIYF; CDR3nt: TGTGCCAGCAGTCTTAGCTCTGGAAACACCATATATTTT
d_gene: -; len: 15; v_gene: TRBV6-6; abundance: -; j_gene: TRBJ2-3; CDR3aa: CASSPPLAFPDTQYF; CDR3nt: TGTGCCAGCAGCCCCCCTCTAGCTTTCCCAGATACGCAGTATTTT
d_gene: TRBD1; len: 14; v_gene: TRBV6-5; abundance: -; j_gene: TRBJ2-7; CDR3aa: CASSRRDSVYEQYF; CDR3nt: TGTGCCAGCAGCCGACGGGACAGTGTTTACGAGCAGTACTTC
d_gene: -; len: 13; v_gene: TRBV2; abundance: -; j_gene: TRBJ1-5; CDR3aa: CASQTYSNQPQHF; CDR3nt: TGTGCCAGCCAAACTTATAGCAATCAGCCCCAGCATTTT
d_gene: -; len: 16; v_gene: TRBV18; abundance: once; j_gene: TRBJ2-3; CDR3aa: CASSPTSREGTDTQYF; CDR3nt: TGTGCCAGCTCACCAACATCTAGGGAGGGCACAGATACGCAGTATTTT
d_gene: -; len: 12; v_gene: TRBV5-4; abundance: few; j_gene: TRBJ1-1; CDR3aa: CASTETGTEAFF; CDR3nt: TGTGCCAGCACTGAAACAGGGACTGAAGCTTTCTTT
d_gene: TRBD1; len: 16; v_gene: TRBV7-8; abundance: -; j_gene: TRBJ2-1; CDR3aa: CASRPTQGRRYNEQFF; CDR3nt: TGTGCCAGCAGACCGACACAGGGGAGAAGGTACAATGAGCAGTTCTTC
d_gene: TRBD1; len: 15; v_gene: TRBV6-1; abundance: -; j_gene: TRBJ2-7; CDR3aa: CASSEAGTGGHEQYF; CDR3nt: TGTGCCAGCAGTGAAGCGGGGACAGGGGGCCACGAGCAGTACTTC
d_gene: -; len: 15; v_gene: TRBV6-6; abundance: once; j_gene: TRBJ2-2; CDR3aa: CASIPAGTNTGELFF; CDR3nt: TGTGCCAGCATCCCCGCGGGTACGAACACCGGGGAGCTGTTTTTT
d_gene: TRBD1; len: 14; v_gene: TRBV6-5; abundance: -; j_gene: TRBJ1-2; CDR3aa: CASRGTGVFNGYTF; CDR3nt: TGTGCCAGCAGGGGGACAGGTGTTTTTAATGGCTACACCTTC
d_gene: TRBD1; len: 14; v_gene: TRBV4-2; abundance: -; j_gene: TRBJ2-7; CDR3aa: CASSLGTGGNEQYF; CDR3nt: TGTGCCAGCAGCCTCGGGACAGGGGGTAACGAGCAGTACTTC
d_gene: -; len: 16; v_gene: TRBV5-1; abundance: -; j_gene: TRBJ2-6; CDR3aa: CASSLGGDSGANVLTF; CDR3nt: TGCGCCAGCAGCTTGGGCGGCGATTCAGGGGCCAACGTCCTGACTTTC
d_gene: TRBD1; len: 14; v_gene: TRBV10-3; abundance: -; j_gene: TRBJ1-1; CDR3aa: CAISATGGNTEAFF; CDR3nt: TGTGCCATCAGTGCGACAGGGGGGAACACTGAAGCTTTCTTT
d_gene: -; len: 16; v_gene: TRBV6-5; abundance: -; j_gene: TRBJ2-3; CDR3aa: CASSYGRATFTDTQYF; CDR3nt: TGTGCCAGCAGTTACGGCAGGGCCACCTTCACAGATACGCAGTATTTT
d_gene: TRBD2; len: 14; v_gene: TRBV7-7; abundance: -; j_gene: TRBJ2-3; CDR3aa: CASSLGLAEDTQYF; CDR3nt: TGTGCTAGCAGCCTGGGACTAGCGGAAGATACGCAGTATTTT